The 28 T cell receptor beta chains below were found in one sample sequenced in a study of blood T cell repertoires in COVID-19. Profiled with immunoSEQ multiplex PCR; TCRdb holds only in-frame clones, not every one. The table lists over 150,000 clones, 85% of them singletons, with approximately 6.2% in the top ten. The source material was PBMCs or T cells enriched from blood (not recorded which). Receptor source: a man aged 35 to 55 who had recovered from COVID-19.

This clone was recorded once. DNA of the CDR3: TGCGCCAGCAGCCACGGGACAGCCTACAATGAGCAGTTCTTC. It translates to CASSHGTAYNEQFF. The chain uses TRBV5-1 and TRBJ2-1; TRBD1 matches 7 bases. The J segment lost 2 bases and the V segment lost 4 bases, leaving 3 bases of the junction unmatched. Per germline, CDR1 SGHRS and CDR2 YFSETQ. The CDR3 has 14 residues.

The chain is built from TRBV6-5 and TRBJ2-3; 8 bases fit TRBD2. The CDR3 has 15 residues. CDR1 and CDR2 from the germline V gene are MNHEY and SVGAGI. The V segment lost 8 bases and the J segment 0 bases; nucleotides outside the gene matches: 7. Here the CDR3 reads CASGGQRGSTDTQYF. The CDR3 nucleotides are TGTGCCAGCGGGGGCCAGCGGGGGAGCACAGATACGCAGTATTTT.

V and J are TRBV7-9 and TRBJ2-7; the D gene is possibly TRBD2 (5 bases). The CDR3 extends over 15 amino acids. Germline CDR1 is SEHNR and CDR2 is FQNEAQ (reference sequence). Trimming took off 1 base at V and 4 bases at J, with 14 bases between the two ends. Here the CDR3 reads CASSLGRLVQYEQYF. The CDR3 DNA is TGTGCCAGCAGCTTAGGGAGGCTAGTCCAATACGAGCAGTACTTC.

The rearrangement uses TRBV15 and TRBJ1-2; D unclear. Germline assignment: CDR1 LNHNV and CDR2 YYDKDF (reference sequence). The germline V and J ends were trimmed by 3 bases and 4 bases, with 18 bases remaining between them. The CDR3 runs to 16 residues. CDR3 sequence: CATSSPRPGLGYGYTF. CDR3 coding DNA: TGTGCCACCAGCAGCCCCCGCCCGGGTTTGGGCTATGGCTACACCTTC.

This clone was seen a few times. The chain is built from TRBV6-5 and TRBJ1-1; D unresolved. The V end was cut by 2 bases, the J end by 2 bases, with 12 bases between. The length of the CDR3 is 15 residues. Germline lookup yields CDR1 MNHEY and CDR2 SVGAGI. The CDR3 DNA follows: TGTGCCAGCAGTTACGCGGCTTGGTCAAACACTGAAGCTTTCTTT. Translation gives CASSYAAWSNTEAFF.

As DNA, the CDR3 is TGCGCCAGCAGCCGTCAACTAGCGGGGACCTACGAGCAGTACTTC. Translated: CASSRQLAGTYEQYF. The chain is built from TRBV5-1 and TRBJ2-7; TRBD2 agrees at 10 bases. Unmatched junction bases numbered 6, after V lost 4 bases and J lost 2 bases. The CDR3 runs to 15 residues. Germline CDR1 SGHRS, CDR2 YFSETQ.

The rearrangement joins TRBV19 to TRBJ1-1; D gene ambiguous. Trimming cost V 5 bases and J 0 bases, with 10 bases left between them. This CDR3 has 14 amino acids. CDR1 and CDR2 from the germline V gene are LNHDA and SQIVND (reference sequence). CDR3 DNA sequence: TGTGCCAGTAGTTTAACGAACATGAACACTGAAGCTTTCTTT. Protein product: CASSLTNMNTEAFF.

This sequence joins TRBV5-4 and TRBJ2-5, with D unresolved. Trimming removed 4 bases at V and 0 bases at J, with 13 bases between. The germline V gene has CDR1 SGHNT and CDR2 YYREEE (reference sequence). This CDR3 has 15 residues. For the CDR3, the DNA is TGTGCCAGCAGCCCCATCTCCGGGTACCAAGAGACCCAGTACTTC. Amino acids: CASSPISGYQETQYF.

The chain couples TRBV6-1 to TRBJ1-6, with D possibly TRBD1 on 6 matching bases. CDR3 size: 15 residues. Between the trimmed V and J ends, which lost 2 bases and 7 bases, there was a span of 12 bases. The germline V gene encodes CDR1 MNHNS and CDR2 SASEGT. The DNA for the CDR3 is TGTGCCAGCAGTGAATATCGGGGGGCGAATTCACCCCTCCACTTT. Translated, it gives CASSEYRGANSPLHF.

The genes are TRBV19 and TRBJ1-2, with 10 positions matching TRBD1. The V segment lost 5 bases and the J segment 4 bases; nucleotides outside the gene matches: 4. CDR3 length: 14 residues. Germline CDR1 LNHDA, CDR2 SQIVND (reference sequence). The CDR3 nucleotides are TGTGCCAGTAGTTTGGACAGGGGGGCCTATGGCTACACCTTC. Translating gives CASSLDRGAYGYTF.

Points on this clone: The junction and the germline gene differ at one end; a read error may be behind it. The CDR3 DNA reads as TGTGCTAGCAGCCCCCTTTTAGGGGATACCGGGGAGCTGTTTTTT. Translated, it gives CASSPLLGDTGELFF. The rearrangement joins TRBV7-7 to TRBJ2-2; D might be TRBD1 (5 bases). The CDR3 length is 15 residues. Germline CDR1 SSHAT, CDR2 FNYEAQ (reference sequence).

CDR3 nucleotide sequence: TGTGCCAGCACCCGCAGTGGGGGACAGGGGAGTAACTACGAGCAGTACTTC. Its translation: CASTRSGGQGSNYEQYF. This chain joins TRBV7-6 and TRBJ2-7, with 10 positions matching TRBD1. J gave up 3 bases and V 7 bases, and 15 bases lay outside the gene matches. The germline V gene has CDR1 SGHVS and CDR2 FNYEAQ. This CDR3 has 17 residues.

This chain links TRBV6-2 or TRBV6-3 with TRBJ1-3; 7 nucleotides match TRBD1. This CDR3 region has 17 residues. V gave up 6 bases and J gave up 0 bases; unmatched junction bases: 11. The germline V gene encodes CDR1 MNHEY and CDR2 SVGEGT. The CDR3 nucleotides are TGTGCCAGCAGCTCGGTGACAGGGAGCAACTCTGGAAACACCATATATTTT. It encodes CASSSVTGSNSGNTIYF.

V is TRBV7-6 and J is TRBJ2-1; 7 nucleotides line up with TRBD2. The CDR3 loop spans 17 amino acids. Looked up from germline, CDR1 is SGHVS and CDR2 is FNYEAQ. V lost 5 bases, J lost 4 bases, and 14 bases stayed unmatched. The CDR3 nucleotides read TGTGCCAGCAGCCCAAAAGTATTGGCGGGGGAATACAATGAGCAGTTCTTC. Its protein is CASSPKVLAGEYNEQFF.

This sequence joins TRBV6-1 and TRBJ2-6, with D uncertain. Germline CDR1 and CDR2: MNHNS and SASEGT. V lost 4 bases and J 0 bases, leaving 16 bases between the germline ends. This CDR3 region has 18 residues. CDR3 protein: CASSAGSGPGSGANVLTF. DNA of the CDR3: TGTGCCAGCAGTGCCGGTAGTGGTCCCGGCTCTGGGGCCAACGTCCTGACTTTC.

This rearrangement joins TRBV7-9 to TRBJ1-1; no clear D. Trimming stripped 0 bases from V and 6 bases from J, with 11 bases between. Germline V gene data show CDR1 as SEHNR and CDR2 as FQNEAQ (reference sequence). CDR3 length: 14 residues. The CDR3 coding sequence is TGTGCCAGCAGCTTAGCACTCCAGCGCGCTGAAGCTTTCTTT. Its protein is CASSLALQRAEAFF. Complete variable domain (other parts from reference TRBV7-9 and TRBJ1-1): DTGVSQNPRHKITKRGQNVTFRCDPISEHNRLYWYRQTLGQGPEFLTYFQNEAQLEKSRLLSDRFSAERPKGSFSTLEIQRTEQGDSAMYLCASSLALQRAEAFFGQGTRLTVV.

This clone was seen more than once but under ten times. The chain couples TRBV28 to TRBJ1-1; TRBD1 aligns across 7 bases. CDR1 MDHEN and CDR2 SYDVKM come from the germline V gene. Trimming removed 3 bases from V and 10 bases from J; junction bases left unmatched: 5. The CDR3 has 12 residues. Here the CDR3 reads CASSLGGQIAFF. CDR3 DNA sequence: TGTGCCAGCAGTTTGGGGGGACAGATAGCTTTCTTT.

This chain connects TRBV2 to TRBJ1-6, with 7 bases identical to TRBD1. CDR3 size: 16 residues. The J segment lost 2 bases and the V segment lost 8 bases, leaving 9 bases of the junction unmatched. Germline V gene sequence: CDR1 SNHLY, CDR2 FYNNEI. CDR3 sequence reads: CASHDRVITYNSPLHF. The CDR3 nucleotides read TGTGCCAGCCACGACAGGGTAATCACCTATAATTCACCCCTCCACTTT.

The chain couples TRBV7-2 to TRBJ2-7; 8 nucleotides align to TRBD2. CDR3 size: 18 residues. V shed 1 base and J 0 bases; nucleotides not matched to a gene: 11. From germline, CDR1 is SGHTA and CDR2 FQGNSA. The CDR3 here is CASSLDSSSGSNSYEQYF. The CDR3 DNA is TGTGCCAGCAGCTTAGATAGTTCGAGCGGGAGTAACTCCTACGAGCAGTACTTC.

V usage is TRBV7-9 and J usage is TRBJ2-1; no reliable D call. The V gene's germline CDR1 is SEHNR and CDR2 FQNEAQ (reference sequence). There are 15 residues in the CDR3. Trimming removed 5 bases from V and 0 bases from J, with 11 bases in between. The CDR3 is CASSPSEISYNEQFF. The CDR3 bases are TGTGCCAGCAGCCCCTCCGAGATCTCCTACAATGAGCAGTTCTTC.

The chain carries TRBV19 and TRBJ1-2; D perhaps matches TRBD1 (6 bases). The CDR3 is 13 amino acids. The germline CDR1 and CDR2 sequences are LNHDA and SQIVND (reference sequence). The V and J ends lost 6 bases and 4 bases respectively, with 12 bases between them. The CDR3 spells CASSDGQRYGYTF. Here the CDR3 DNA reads TGTGCCAGTAGCGATGGACAGCGCTATGGCTACACCTTC.

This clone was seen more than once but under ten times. Here the CDR3 DNA reads TGTGCCAGCGGGTCTCCCCTCCACACGAGGGAGCAGTACTTC. Its translation is CASGSPLHTREQYF. V is TRBV28 and J is TRBJ2-7, with D unresolved. Germline V lookup: CDR1 MDHEN, CDR2 SYDVKM. The CDR3 consists of 14 residues. V lost 8 bases to trimming and J lost 7 bases, with 21 bases between them.

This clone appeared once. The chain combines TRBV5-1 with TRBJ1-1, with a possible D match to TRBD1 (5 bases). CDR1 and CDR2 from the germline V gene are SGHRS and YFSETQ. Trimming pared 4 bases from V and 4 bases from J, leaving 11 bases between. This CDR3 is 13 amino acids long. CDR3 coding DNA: TGCGCCAGCAGCACCGCGGGGGGCACTGAAGCTTTCTTT. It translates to CASSTAGGTEAFF.

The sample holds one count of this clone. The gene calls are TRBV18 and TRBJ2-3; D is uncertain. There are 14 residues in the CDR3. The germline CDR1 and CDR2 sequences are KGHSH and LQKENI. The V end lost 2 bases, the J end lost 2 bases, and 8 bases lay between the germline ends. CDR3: CASSPMSLTDTQYF. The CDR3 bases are TGTGCCAGCTCACCAATGTCCCTCACAGATACGCAGTATTTT. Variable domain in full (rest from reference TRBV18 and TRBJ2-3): NAGVMQNPRHLVRRRGQEARLRCSPMKGHSHVYWYRQLPEEGLKFMVYLQKENIIDESGMPKERFSAEFPKEGPSILRIQQVVRGDSAAYFCASSPMSLTDTQYFGPGTRLTVL.

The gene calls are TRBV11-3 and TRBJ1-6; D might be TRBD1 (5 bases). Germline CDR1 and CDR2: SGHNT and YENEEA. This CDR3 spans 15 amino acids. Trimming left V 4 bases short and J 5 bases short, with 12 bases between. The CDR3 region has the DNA TGTGCCAGCAGCTCCCACTGGGGGGATAATTCACCCCTCCACTTT. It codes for CASSSHWGDNSPLHF.

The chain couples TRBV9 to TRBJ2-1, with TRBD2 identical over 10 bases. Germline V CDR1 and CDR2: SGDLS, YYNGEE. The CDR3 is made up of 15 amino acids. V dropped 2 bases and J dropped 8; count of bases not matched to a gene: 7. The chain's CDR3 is CASSVRAGGRDEQFF. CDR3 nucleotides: TGTGCCAGCAGCGTGAGAGCGGGGGGGCGGGATGAGCAGTTCTTC.

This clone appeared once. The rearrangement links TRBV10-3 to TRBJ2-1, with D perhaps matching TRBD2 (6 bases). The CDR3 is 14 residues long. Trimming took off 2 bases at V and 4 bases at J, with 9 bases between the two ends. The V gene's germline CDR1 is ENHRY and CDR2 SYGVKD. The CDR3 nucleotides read TGTGCCATCAGTGAGCGGGAGTTTTACAATGAGCAGTTCTTC. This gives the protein CAISEREFYNEQFF.

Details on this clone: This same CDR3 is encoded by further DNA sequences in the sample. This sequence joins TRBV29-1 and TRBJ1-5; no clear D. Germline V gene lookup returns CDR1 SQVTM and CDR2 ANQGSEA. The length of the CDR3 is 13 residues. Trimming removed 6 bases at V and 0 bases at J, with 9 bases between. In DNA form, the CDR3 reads TGCAGCGTGGCGGAGAATAGCAATCAGCCCCAGCATTTT. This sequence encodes CSVAENSNQPQHF. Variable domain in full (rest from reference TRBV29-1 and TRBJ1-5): SAVISQKPSRDICQRGTSLTIQCQVDSQVTMMFWYRQQPGQSLTLIATANQGSEATYESGFVIDKFPISRPNLTFSTLTVSNMSPEDSSIYLCSVAENSNQPQHFGDGTRLSIL.